This T cell receptor (beta chain) was recorded in a study of CD8 T cells in ankylosing spondylitis. General study results and limits: Significant enrichment of disease-linked clones was reportedly seen in matched ankylosing spondylitis synovial fluid. Ankylosing spondylitis blood appeared to carry a characteristic TCR beta motif of roughly 8 highly homologous variants.

TCRdb called the 5' RACE reads again in MiXCR, with one record for every CDR3 protein. The sample lists 150,000 to 200,000 distinct CDR3 sequences, over 15% seen once, with approximately 4% in the top ten. This clonotype has at least ten counts. Antigen unknown. V lost 4 bases and J lost 6, with 17 bases in between. This CDR3 spans 15 amino acids. Germline CDR1 is SGHRS and CDR2 is YFSETQ. The TCR was taken from a male donor under 30 with ankylosing spondylitis or in good health (not recorded which). The sequencing sample was made of blood, either unsorted or a sorted T cell fraction (not recorded which). The J gene is TRBJ1-5, the V gene TRBV5-1; maybe TRBD1 (6 bases). The CDR3 is CASSAIGGEGQPQHF. The CDR3 nucleotides are TGCGCCAGCAGCGCAATAGGGGGTGAGGGTCAGCCCCAGCATTTT.